Each of the 12 T cell receptor beta chains below was sequenced from the same sample in a study of T cells in Graves' hyperthyroidism and ophthalmopathy (dated by TCRdb to between 2017 and 2020). The library was built by means of multiplex PCR. TCRdb lists the instrument as Illumina HiSeq 2000. The TCR beta CDR3 regions were amplified from the RNA transcripts. The first round of RT-PCR for the TCR CDR3 was performed with the HTBI primer set and the Qiagen OneStep RT-PCR kit. Clones were called with MiXCR by TCRdb after fastp trimmed the public reads at Q25, and only in-frame beta chains were retained. Rows are combined by CDR3 protein, so each entry shows the most common genes and DNA. The sample records fewer than 350,000 distinct CDR3 sequences, approximately 16% of which are singletons. The ten largest account for about 30% of the sample. Sequencing input: blood. Every receptor here comes from a woman aged 50 to 60 with Graves' hyperthyroidism that later progressed to Graves' ophthalmopathy.

There are many counts of this clonotype. The V call is TRBV20-1, the J call TRBJ1-1; D is possibly TRBD1 (6 bases). Trimming shortened V by 3 bases and J by 2 bases, and 16 bases separated the two germline ends. In germline, CDR1 is DFQATT, CDR2 SNEGSKA (reference sequence). The length of the CDR3 is 15 residues. CDR3 nucleotides: TGCAGTGCTAGGGGAAGTTTACAGGGAAACACTGAAGCTTTCTTT. Protein sequence: CSARGSLQGNTEAFF.

The chain uses TRBV20-1 and TRBJ1-6; TRBD1 is a possible D gene (5 bases). The CDR3 is 15 amino acids. The V and J ends lost 0 bases and 14 bases respectively, with 20 bases between them. The germline V gene has CDR1 DFQATT and CDR2 SNEGSKA (reference sequence). The CDR3 sequence is CSARDQAVRAISLHF. The CDR3 DNA reads as TGCAGTGCTAGAGACCAAGCGGTCAGGGCGATATCCCTCCACTTT.

This clonotype was recorded many times. J is TRBJ2-1 and V is TRBV5-5; tentatively, D is TRBD2 (6 bases). V lost 0 bases and J lost 2, with 12 bases in between. Germline V gives CDR1 SGHKS, CDR2 YYEKEE (reference sequence). This CDR3 is 16 amino acids long. The CDR3 bases are TGTGCCAGCAGCTTGGTTTTTAGCGGAACCTACAATGAGCAGTTCTTC. It is translated as CASSLVFSGTYNEQFF.

This clonotype has ten or more counts. This rearrangement joins TRBV28 to TRBJ2-5; D is unresolved. The V end lost 1 base, the J end lost 5 bases, and 8 bases lay between the germline ends. CDR3 length: 13 amino acids. Germline V lookup: CDR1 MDHEN, CDR2 SYDVKM. CDR3 loop: CASSLLSEETQYF. CDR3 in DNA: TGTGCCAGCAGTTTATTGAGCGAGGAGACCCAGTACTTC.

This clonotype showed up just a few times. This sequence joins TRBV7-9 and TRBJ1-3; perhaps TRBD1 as D (5 bases). CDR3 length: 16 residues. The V and J ends lost 5 bases and 0 bases respectively, with 14 bases between them. Germline loops: CDR1 SEHNR, CDR2 FQNEAQ (reference sequence). CDR3 region: CASSHRDRISGNTIYF. CDR3 coding DNA: TGTGCCAGCAGCCATAGGGACCGAATCTCTGGAAACACCATATATTTT.

This clonotype was recorded at least ten times. Written as DNA, the CDR3 is TGTGCCAGCAGCCTACTCGACAGGGGGCATACCAAAAACATTCAGTACTTC. Amino acid sequence: CASSLLDRGHTKNIQYF. J is TRBJ2-4 and V is TRBV7-9; 10 bases are a match to TRBD1. The CDR3 has 17 amino acids. With V trimmed by 5 bases and J by 2 bases, 9 bases remained unmatched. CDR1 SEHNR and CDR2 FQNEAQ come from the germline V gene (reference sequence).

This clonotype was recorded many times. The rearrangement joins TRBV28 to TRBJ2-1; TRBD2 might be the D (7 bases). CDR1 is MDHEN, CDR2 SYDVKM, per germline. This CDR3 is built from 17 residues. V lost 6 bases and J 0 bases, leaving 18 bases between the germline ends. In nucleotides, the CDR3 is TGTGCCAGCAGCTACGGGGGGCGGAGATACTCCTACAATGAGCAGTTCTTC. Translating gives CASSYGGRRYSYNEQFF.

The sample holds many counts of this clonotype. The chain employs TRBV7-6 and TRBJ1-2; the D is unclear. Trimming took 5 bases from V and 4 from J, leaving 17 bases between them. Germline values: CDR1 SGHVS, CDR2 FNYEAQ. The length of the CDR3 is 15 residues. CDR3 region: CASSDLSLMGYGYTF. The DNA of the CDR3 is TGTGCCAGCAGCGATCTATCACTCATGGGCTATGGCTACACCTTC.

This clonotype was observed at least ten times. The chain joins TRBV2 to TRBJ2-1, with 14 positions matching TRBD2. The CDR3 has 16 amino acids. Trimming cost V 7 bases and J 6 bases; bases outside gene matches: 8. The germline gives CDR1 SNHLY, CDR2 FYNNEI. CDR3 amino acids: CASNNPGLAGANEQFF. The CDR3 bases are TGTGCCAGCAACAATCCGGGACTAGCGGGAGCCAATGAGCAGTTCTTC.

This clonotype was counted ten times or more. The CDR3 nucleotides are TGTGCCAGCACCCTGGGGGGCATGGGATACGAGCAGTACTTC. It translates to CASTLGGMGYEQYF. This sequence joins TRBV28 and TRBJ2-7, with D perhaps assigned TRBD1 or TRBD2 (6 bases each). The CDR3 length is 14 residues. The germline gives CDR1 MDHEN, CDR2 SYDVKM. V lost 7 bases to trimming and J lost 4 bases, with 17 bases between them.

This clonotype was recorded a few times. This may arise from a read error, as a much more abundant clone is one base away. The V gene is TRBV7-2, the J gene TRBJ2-5; TRBD2 matches 9 bases. The J segment lost 5 bases and the V segment lost 5 bases, leaving 12 bases of the junction unmatched. Per germline, CDR1 SGHTA and CDR2 FQGNSA. The CDR3 covers 16 residues. The CDR3 here is CASSGGGREGRETQYF. Here the CDR3 DNA reads TGTGCCAGCAGCGGGGGGGGGCGGGAGGGCCGGGAGACCCAGTACTTC.

At least ten counts were recorded for this clonotype. The J gene is TRBJ2-3, the V gene TRBV24-1; 8 bases agree with TRBD2. From germline, CDR1 is KGHDR and CDR2 SFDVKD. The CDR3 has 15 amino acids. Trimming took 1 base from V and 6 from J; bases not matched to a gene: 5. The CDR3 bases are TGTGCCACCAGTGATTTCGGGAGGGGAGGGGATACGCAGTATTTT. The encoded protein is CATSDFGRGGDTQYF.